This TCR beta chain was profiled in a study of T cells after yellow fever vaccination. Across the study: The SMART-Seq v4 Ultra Low Input method served to prepare the low-cell-number fractions.

The germline V and J ends were trimmed by 7 bases and 4 bases, with 13 bases remaining between them. The CDR3 is made up of 13 amino acids. TCRdb recomputed calls from the 5' RACE reads with MiXCR, one row per CDR3 protein. Of some 300,000 distinct CDR3 sequences detected, roughly 10% appear once; the ten largest clones hold about 3%. The chain recombines TRBV12-3 or TRBV12-4 with TRBJ2-5; a weak D match, TRBD1 (6 bases). The origin of this receptor is a man aged 18 to 35 who received the YFV17D yellow fever vaccine. This specimen was CD4+ T cells sorted from PBMCs, taken 45 days after the yellow fever booster vaccination. This CDR3 is CASTRDTRETQYF. The CDR3 nucleotides are TGTGCCAGCACCCGGGACACCAGAGAGACCCAGTACTTC.